In its sample, the clone carrying this T cell receptor beta chain was seen many times. Antigen: not known. Quantitative 5'-RACE was performed with molecular barcodes, and it yielded the TCR beta libraries. Via MiXCR, TCRdb re-called the 5' RACE reads, giving one row per CDR3 protein. The sample includes around 490,000 distinct CDR3 sequences, approximately 5.3% seen only once; the top ten take 3% to 4%. Germline CDR1 is SGHVS and CDR2 is FQNEAQ. V dropped 1 base and J dropped 11; count of bases not matched to a gene: 7. This CDR3 contains 15 residues. This sample was included in a study of CD8 T cells in ankylosing spondylitis. General study points: One TCR beta motif, made up of eight highly homologous variants, appeared characteristic of ankylosing spondylitis blood.

This chain uses TRBV7-8 with TRBJ2-1, with TRBD2 matching over 11 bases. The receptor comes from a male donor with ankylosing spondylitis. Material: blood, either unsorted or a sorted T cell fraction (not recorded which). CDR3 sequence: CASSLVAGGPGQQFF. The DNA for the CDR3 is TGTGCCAGCAGCTTAGTAGCGGGAGGGCCAGGGCAGCAGTTCTTC.